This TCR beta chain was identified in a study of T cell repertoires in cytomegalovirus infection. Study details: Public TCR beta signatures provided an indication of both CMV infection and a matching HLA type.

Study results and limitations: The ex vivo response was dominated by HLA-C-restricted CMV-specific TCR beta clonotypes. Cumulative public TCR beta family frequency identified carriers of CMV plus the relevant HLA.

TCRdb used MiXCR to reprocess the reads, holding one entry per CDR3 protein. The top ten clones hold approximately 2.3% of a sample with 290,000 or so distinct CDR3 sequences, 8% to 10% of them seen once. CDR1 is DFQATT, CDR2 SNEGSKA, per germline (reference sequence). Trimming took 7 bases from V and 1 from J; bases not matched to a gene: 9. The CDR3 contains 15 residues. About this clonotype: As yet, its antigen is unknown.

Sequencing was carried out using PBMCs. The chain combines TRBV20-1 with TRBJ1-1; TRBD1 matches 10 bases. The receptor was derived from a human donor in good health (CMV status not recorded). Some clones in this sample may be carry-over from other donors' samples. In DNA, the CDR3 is TGCAGTGTTCCGGACAGGGACAGGGGGAACACTGAAGCTTTCTTT. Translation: CSVPDRDRGNTEAFF.